The sequence of this T cell receptor (beta chain) was determined in a study of blood T cell repertoires in COVID-19. Study overall: Samples came from the United States, Italy and Spain, spanning acute and convalescent COVID-19.

The junction had 8 bases not matched to a gene; V was cut back by 2 bases and J by 4 bases. CDR1 and CDR2 from the germline V gene are SGHTA and FQGTGA. This CDR3 is built from 16 residues. As originally analysed: Researchers report that nucleated cell counts were estimated from reference gene primer amplification. Assay: immunoSEQ multiplex PCR; the TCRdb copy retains only in-frame clones and omits some. That table gives V, J and clone size, and the DNA gave D and trimming. Of about 300,000 clones listed, around 86% were seen once; the top ten hold around 1.7%. This clone was recorded once. This chain uses TRBV7-3 with TRBJ1-2; 9 positions agree with TRBD1. Sequencing used peripheral blood. This clonotype was sampled from a woman aged 45 to 65 with acute or convalescent COVID-19. CDR3 sequence: CASSLGYRGQGYGYTF. DNA of the CDR3: TGTGCCAGCAGCTTAGGCTACAGGGGGCAGGGCTATGGCTACACCTTC.